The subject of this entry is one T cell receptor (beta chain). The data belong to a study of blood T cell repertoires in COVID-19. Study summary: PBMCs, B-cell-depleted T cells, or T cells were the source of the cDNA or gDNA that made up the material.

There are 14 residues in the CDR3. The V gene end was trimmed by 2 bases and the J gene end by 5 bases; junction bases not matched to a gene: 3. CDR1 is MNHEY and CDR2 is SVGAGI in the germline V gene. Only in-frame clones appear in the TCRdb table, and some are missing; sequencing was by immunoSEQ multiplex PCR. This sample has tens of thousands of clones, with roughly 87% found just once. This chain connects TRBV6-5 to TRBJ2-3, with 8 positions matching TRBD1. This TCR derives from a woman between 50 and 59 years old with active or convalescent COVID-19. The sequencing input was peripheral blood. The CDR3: CASSYVTGEDTQYF. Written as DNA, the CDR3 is TGTGCCAGCAGTTACGTGACAGGGGAAGATACGCAGTATTTT.